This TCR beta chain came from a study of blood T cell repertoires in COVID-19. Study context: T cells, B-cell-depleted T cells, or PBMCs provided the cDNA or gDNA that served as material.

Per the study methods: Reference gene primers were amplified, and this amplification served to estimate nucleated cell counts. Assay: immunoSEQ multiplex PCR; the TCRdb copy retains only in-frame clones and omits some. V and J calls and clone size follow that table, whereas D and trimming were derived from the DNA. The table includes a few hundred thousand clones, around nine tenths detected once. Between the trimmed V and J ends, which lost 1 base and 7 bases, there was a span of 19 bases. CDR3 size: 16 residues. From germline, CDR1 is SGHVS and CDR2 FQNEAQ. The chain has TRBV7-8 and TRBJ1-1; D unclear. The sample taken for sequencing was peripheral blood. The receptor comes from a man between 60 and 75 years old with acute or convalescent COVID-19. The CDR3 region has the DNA TGTGCCAGCAGCTTAGTTTCTTACCGGTCCGGGATTGAAGCTTTCTTT. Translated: CASSLVSYRSGIEAFF.